These T cell receptor beta chains were read from a single sample in a study of blood T cell repertoires in COVID-19. Method: immunoSEQ multiplex PCR; TCRdb's copy keeps in-frame clones and lacks some. Here the sample spans around 250,000 clones, 82% being singletons. Sequences were obtained from peripheral blood. These receptor sequences come from a woman younger than 35 with acute or convalescent COVID-19. Both conserved end residues are part of each CDR3. Each record gives: V gene, J gene, clone size, D gene, CDR3 DNA, CDR3 protein. D genes are given only for firm matches. Clone size is given for some rows only: seen once, a few or many times, or a class if the clone is expanded.

>TRBV4-1|TRBJ2-1|few|TRBD1
TGCGCCAGCAGCCAAGAGCCATGGAAGGACAGGACCTACAATGAGCAGTTCTTC
CASSQEPWKDRTYNEQFF
>TRBV11-2|TRBJ1-1|many|NA
TGTGCCAGCAGCTTAACGGGATTGAACACTGAAGCTTTCTTT
CASSLTGLNTEAFF
>TRBV6-1|TRBJ1-3|NA|TRBD1
TGTGCCAGCAGTGAAGCCGGACAGGGGGCAAACACCATATATTTT
CASSEAGQGANTIYF
>TRBV6-4|TRBJ2-3|NA|TRBD2
TGTGCCAGCAGTGAACTGGGGGGGGGCACAGATACGCAGTATTTT
CASSELGGGTDTQYF
>TRBV7-9|TRBJ2-6|NA|NA
TGTGCCAGCAGCTTCGGCTCTGGGGCCAACGTCCTGACTTTC
CASSFGSGANVLTF
>TRBV6-2/TRBV6-3|TRBJ2-2|NA|NA
TGTGCCAGCAGTTCCCCGTACGGGGAGCTGTTTTTT
CASSSPYGELFF
>TRBV5-1|TRBJ2-5|NA|TRBD2
TGCGCCAGCAGCGACGGCGGGAGGTTTGGAGAGACCCAGTACTTC
CASSDGGRFGETQYF
>TRBV28|TRBJ1-2|NA|NA
TGTGCCAGCGGCTTGGCAGGTTGGGCCTATGGCTACACCTTC
CASGLAGWAYGYTF
>TRBV20-1|TRBJ2-1|NA|NA
TGCAGTGTTGGAGGTTATGGGCAGTTCTTC
CSVGGYGQFF
>TRBV5-5|TRBJ1-5|NA|NA
TGTGCCAGCAGCTACCGGGGGGGCTGGACAGATGGTCGGCAGCCCCAGCATTTT
CASSYRGGWTDGRQPQHF
>TRBV28|TRBJ1-3|NA|NA
TGTGCCAGCAGAAGAACAGGGACTGGAAACACCATATATTTT
CASRRTGTGNTIYF
>TRBV28|TRBJ1-5|NA|NA
TGTGCCAGCAGGCCAGGGTGGTCGAGTCAGCCCCAGCATTTT
CASRPGWSSQPQHF
>TRBV7-8|TRBJ2-7|NA|TRBD1
TGTGCCAGCAGCTTAGCGCGGACAGGGGAATACGAGCAGTACTTC
CASSLARTGEYEQYF
>TRBV9|TRBJ1-1|NA|NA
TGTGCCAGCAGCGCGTCGGGCCTAGCGAACACTGAAGCTTTCTTT
CASSASGLANTEAFF
>TRBV5-6|TRBJ1-1|once|NA
TGTGCCAGCAGCCCTATTCTCCAGGGGCACACTGAAGCTTTCTTT
CASSPILQGHTEAFF
>TRBV5-8|TRBJ1-2|NA|NA
TGTGCCAACCGGGTGGGCTACACCTTC
CANRVGYTF
>TRBV5-8|TRBJ1-5|NA|NA
TGTGCCAGCAGCTTGGCGTGGGGGGTGGCTCAGCCCCAGCATTTT
CASSLAWGVAQPQHF
>TRBV7-2|TRBJ2-3|once|NA
TGTGCCAGCAGCTTTCAAAGCCTCAGCACAGATACGCAGTATTTT
CASSFQSLSTDTQYF
>TRBV28|TRBJ1-2|NA|TRBD1
TGTGCCAGCAGTTTCCCCAGGGGGCAGGGTAACTATGGCTACACCTTC
CASSFPRGQGNYGYTF
>TRBV18|TRBJ1-6|NA|NA
TGTGCCAGCTCACCGGCCGGACACCTTAATTCACCCCTCCACTTT
CASSPAGHLNSPLHF
>TRBV11-3|TRBJ2-3|NA|NA
TGTGCCAGCAGCTTAGATCCTGGCCAGAAAAGCACAGATACGCAGTATTTT
CASSLDPGQKSTDTQYF
>TRBV5-1|TRBJ2-2|NA|TRBD1
TGCGCCAGCAGATTGAGGCAGGGGGACGCCGGGGAGCTGTTTTTT
CASRLRQGDAGELFF
>TRBV5-4|TRBJ2-6|few|NA
TGTGCCAGCAGCTTACAGGAGACCTACTCTGGGGCCAACGTCCTGACTTTC
CASSLQETYSGANVLTF
>TRBV27|TRBJ1-1|NA|NA
TGTGCCAGCAGCGCTTTTATTCGTACAGGACCTAAGAACACTGAAGCTTTCTTT
CASSAFIRTGPKNTEAFF
>TRBV5-4|TRBJ2-1|NA|TRBD2
TGTGCCAGCAGCCTGGGTGGACTTAGCGGGAGGATCTACAATGAGCAGTTCTTC
CASSLGGLSGRIYNEQFF
>TRBV6-5|TRBJ2-3|NA|TRBD2
TGTGCCAGCAGTTACCGGGAGGCAGATACGCAGTATTTT
CASSYREADTQYF